This TCR beta chain was identified during a study of molecular identifiers for immune sequencing clone quantification. The CDR3 is 14 residues long. The V end lost 3 bases, the J end lost 8 bases, and 14 bases lay between the germline ends. The germline CDR1 and CDR2 sequences are SEHNR and FQNEAQ (reference sequence). Study-wide results and caveats: Whereas naive cells kept under 1% of molecules in clones above 20 RNA copies, such clones held over 98% in effectors.

For bulk TCR libraries, previously described methods and listed TCR primers were used. MiXCR, run by TCRdb on the PCR reads, gives a single entry per CDR3 protein. In the table there are over 50,000 distinct CDR3 sequences, roughly 38% of which are singletons. Based on a CD8+CD4-CCR7+CD45RA+ profile, naive CD8 T cells were sorted. This clonotype was observed a few times. No antigen is known for it. Sequenced input: naive CD8+ T cells from blood, with Jurkat cell RNA spiked in. As to subset: FACS-sorted CD8+CD4-CCR7+CD45RA+ naive T cells. The rearrangement joins TRBV7-9 to TRBJ2-1; D not certain. The clonotype comes from a human donor in good health. Some libraries in this study had Jurkat cell RNA spiked in. The CDR3 reads CASSFQGRVDEQFF. The CDR3 DNA reads as TGTGCCAGCAGCTTTCAAGGCCGGGTTGATGAGCAGTTCTTC.